This TCR beta chain was profiled in a study of Ad26.COV2.S vaccination and SARS-CoV-2 variants. Whole-study findings and limits: Substantial response breadth was reportedly seen for spike-specific CD8+ and CD4+ T cells after vaccination.

The repertoire was sequenced with immunoSEQ multiplex PCR; TCRdb's copy has only in-frame clones and lacks some. Of about 280,000 clones listed, around 87% are singletons. The CDR3 runs to 15 residues. Trimming cost V 4 bases and J 7 bases; bases outside gene matches: 9. From germline, CDR1 is SGHTA and CDR2 FQGNSA. Treatment denoted: some 20 received Ad26.COV2.S at low or high dose, single or two shots; about 5 received placebo; per-sample allocation not given. At day 63 after the first vaccine or placebo injection, samples were drawn. With regard to this clone: Its matching antigen is unknown.

This chain connects TRBV7-2 to TRBJ1-5, with TRBD1 identical over 8 bases. The sequence derives from a person aged 18-65 years who received the Ad26.COV2.S COVID-19 vaccine or a placebo. This sample comprised peripheral blood, obtained in a trial of Ad26.COV2.S vaccine versus placebo. The DNA of the CDR3 is TGTGCCAGCAGCTCACAGGGGGGCGCGAACCAGCCCCAGCATTTT. Translating it yields CASSSQGGANQPQHF.